Below are 18 T cell receptor beta chains sequenced from a single sample in a study of early T cells in non-severe SARS-CoV-2 infection. TCRdb re-analysed the 5' RACE reads in MiXCR, keeping a single row per CDR3 protein. This sample yields 35,000 to 40,000 distinct CDR3 sequences, of which 5.8% are seen a single time; around a quarter belongs to the top ten. Sequenced sample: whole blood. All receptors come from an adult who was a healthcare worker with PCR-confirmed SARS-CoV-2 infection or an uninfected control (not recorded which).

This clonotype was detected many times. The chain recombines TRBV6-6 with TRBJ1-5; a weak D match, TRBD1 (5 bases). The CDR3 length is 16 residues. Germline assignment: CDR1 MNHNY and CDR2 SVGAGI (reference sequence). The germline V and J ends were trimmed by 2 bases and 0 bases, with 11 bases remaining between them. The CDR3 region is CASSYPTEISNQPQHF. The DNA of the CDR3 is TGTGCCAGCAGTTACCCGACAGAAATTAGCAATCAGCCCCAGCATTTT.

The chain has TRBV12-3 or TRBV12-4 and TRBJ2-7; weak D call: TRBD1 (5 bases). The CDR3 consists of 13 residues. V was pared by 6 bases and J by 2 bases, with 11 bases between. CDR3 nucleotide sequence: TGTGCCAGCAGGGCGACAGCCACCTACGAGCAGTACTTC. Translated: CASRATATYEQYF.

This clonotype was detected ten times or more. The chain employs TRBV4-3 and TRBJ2-2; 13 bases line up with TRBD2. Looked up from germline, CDR1 is LGHNA and CDR2 is YSLEER. V lost 8 bases and J lost 0; bases outside the gene matches: 6. The CDR3 is 17 amino acids. CDR3 DNA sequence: TGCGCCAGCGGGGGACTAGCGGGGTCCGCGAACACCGGGGAGCTGTTTTTT. Amino acid sequence: CASGGLAGSANTGELFF.

In its sample, this clonotype was seen many times. The chain's CDR3 is CASRDGYNQPQHF. In DNA form, the CDR3 reads TGTGCCAGCAGGGACGGATACAATCAGCCCCAGCATTTT. The chain recombines TRBV12-3 or TRBV12-4 with TRBJ1-5; D not resolved. CDR3 length: 13 amino acids. V lost 6 bases and J 3 bases, leaving 9 bases between the germline ends.

This clonotype was seen ten or more times. The V gene is TRBV12-3 or TRBV12-4, the J gene TRBJ2-7; D perhaps matches TRBD1 (6 bases). The CDR3 covers 13 residues. With 6 bases removed from V and 3 bases from J, the gap between germline ends came to 12 bases. Here the CDR3 reads CASRTGRNYEQYF. The CDR3 DNA sequence: TGTGCCAGCAGGACAGGCCGGAACTACGAGCAGTACTTC.

The CDR3 is CASSLVPGGNQPQHF. In DNA, the CDR3 is TGTGCCAGCAGTTTAGTGCCGGGCGGCAATCAGCCCCAGCATTTT. The gene calls are TRBV27 and TRBJ1-5; D not resolved. Trimming pared 2 bases from V and 2 bases from J, leaving 10 bases between. The CDR3 loop spans 15 amino acids. In germline, CDR1 is MNHEY, CDR2 SMNVEV (reference sequence).

A word on this clonotype: This may be a read error, as it is one base from a much larger clone. This CDR3 reads CASGTSWRPHQFF. The CDR3 nucleotides read TGTGCTAGTGGGACTAGCTGGAGACCTCATCAGTTCTTC. The chain has TRBV12-5 and TRBJ2-1, with 7 bases that match TRBD2. The trim removed 6 bases at V and 13 bases at J, leaving 12 bases unmatched. This CDR3 spans 13 amino acids. CDR1 is LGHNT and CDR2 is FRNRAP in the germline V gene.

This clonotype was recorded at least ten times. The chain links TRBV19 to TRBJ1-2; D unresolved. The V end lost 3 bases, the J end lost 5 bases, and 13 bases lay between the germline ends. The CDR3 has 14 amino acids. Germline V gene lookup returns CDR1 LNHDA and CDR2 SQIVND (reference sequence). The CDR3 reads CASSILPPKYGYTF. The DNA of the CDR3 is TGTGCCAGTAGTATCCTCCCACCAAAGTATGGCTACACCTTC.

The table lists this clonotype with many counts. This chain joins TRBV30 and TRBJ1-3; TRBD1 matches at 7 bases. V gave up 3 bases and J gave up 0 bases; unmatched junction bases: 8. Per the germline V gene, CDR1 is GTSNPN and CDR2 is SVGIG (reference sequence). The length of the CDR3 is 16 residues. CDR3 coding DNA: TGTGCCTGGAGGAGGTTGGGACAGACCTCTGGAAACACCATATATTTT. Translated, it gives CAWRRLGQTSGNTIYF.

This clonotype was seen ten or more times. This chain connects TRBV18 to TRBJ1-2; the match to TRBD1 covers 7 bases. This CDR3 contains 15 residues. The germline V gene encodes CDR1 KGHSH and CDR2 LQKENI. The ends lost 0 bases at V and 6 bases at J; junction bases unmatched: 7. CDR3 DNA: TGTGCCAGCTCACCACCCTCCCAGGGGGAGCATGGCTACACCTTC. This sequence encodes CASSPPSQGEHGYTF.

This clonotype was seen many times. The chain has TRBV29-1 and TRBJ1-3; D uncertain. This CDR3 is 11 amino acids long. V was trimmed by 1 base and J by 5 bases, leaving 3 bases between them. Germline V gene data show CDR1 as SQVTM and CDR2 as ANQGSEA. CDR3 amino acids: CSVEVRNTIYF. The CDR3 coding sequence is TGCAGCGTTGAAGTACGAAACACCATATATTTT.

The table lists this clonotype with many counts. V is TRBV7-2 and J is TRBJ2-5; D uncertain. Germline V CDR1 and CDR2: SGHTA, FQGNSA. Trimming removed 3 bases from V and 7 bases from J, with 12 bases in between. The CDR3 spans 13 residues. The CDR3 sequence: CASSFERRWTQYF. The CDR3 nucleotides are TGTGCCAGCAGCTTCGAACGCCGTTGGACCCAGTACTTC.

This clonotype appeared many times. The chain recombines TRBV20-1 with TRBJ2-1; 8 bases are a match to TRBD2. CDR3 length: 14 amino acids. The V gene's germline CDR1 is DFQATT and CDR2 SNEGSKA (reference sequence). V was pared by 7 bases and J by 0 bases, with 5 bases of the junction left unmatched. The CDR3 reads CSVLGTSSYNEQFF. CDR3 sequence (DNA): TGCAGTGTCCTCGGGACTAGCTCCTACAATGAGCAGTTCTTC.

This clonotype was observed a few times. The CDR3 loop is CASSQGGGLGNSPLHF. For the CDR3, the DNA is TGCGCCAGCAGCCAAGGTGGCGGACTAGGGAATTCACCCCTCCACTTT. The gene calls are TRBV4-3 and TRBJ1-6; D is ambiguous. The CDR3 totals 16 residues. Germline V gene sequence: CDR1 LGHNA, CDR2 YSLEER. V was clipped by 1 base and J by 7 bases, with 14 bases between them.

V and J are TRBV9 and TRBJ2-5; D remains unclear. This CDR3 comprises 11 residues. The germline CDR1 and CDR2 sequences are SGDLS and YYNGEE. With 4 bases removed from V and 3 bases from J, the gap between germline ends came to 4 bases. DNA for the CDR3: TGTGCCAGCAGCCACGAAGAGACCCAGTACTTC. Translation: CASSHEETQYF.

In its sample, this clonotype was seen a few times. This rearrangement joins TRBV12-3 or TRBV12-4 to TRBJ1-6; unclear D gene. The CDR3 is 14 amino acids. The V and J ends lost 1 base and 7 bases respectively, with 8 bases between them. The CDR3, as DNA: TGTGCCAGCAGTTTAGAGAGGCTCAATTCACCCCTCCACTTT. It yields the protein CASSLERLNSPLHF.

This clonotype was seen many times. The chain has TRBV10-1 and TRBJ2-7; D unclear. Germline lookup yields CDR1 WNHNN and CDR2 SYGVQD (reference sequence). This CDR3 is 14 amino acids long. With 3 bases removed from V and 4 bases from J, the gap between germline ends came to 13 bases. The CDR3 is CASSDDPHDYEQYF. CDR3 nucleotides: TGCGCCAGCAGTGATGACCCACACGATTACGAGCAGTACTTC.

This clonotype was detected many times. This sequence joins TRBV12-3 or TRBV12-4 and TRBJ1-2, with 9 bases aligning to TRBD1. The CDR3 totals 13 residues. Trimming cost V 8 bases and J 7 bases; bases outside gene matches: 8. The CDR3 here is CASLGQGRSGYTF. As DNA, the CDR3 is TGTGCCAGCCTTGGACAGGGGAGGTCTGGCTACACCTTC.